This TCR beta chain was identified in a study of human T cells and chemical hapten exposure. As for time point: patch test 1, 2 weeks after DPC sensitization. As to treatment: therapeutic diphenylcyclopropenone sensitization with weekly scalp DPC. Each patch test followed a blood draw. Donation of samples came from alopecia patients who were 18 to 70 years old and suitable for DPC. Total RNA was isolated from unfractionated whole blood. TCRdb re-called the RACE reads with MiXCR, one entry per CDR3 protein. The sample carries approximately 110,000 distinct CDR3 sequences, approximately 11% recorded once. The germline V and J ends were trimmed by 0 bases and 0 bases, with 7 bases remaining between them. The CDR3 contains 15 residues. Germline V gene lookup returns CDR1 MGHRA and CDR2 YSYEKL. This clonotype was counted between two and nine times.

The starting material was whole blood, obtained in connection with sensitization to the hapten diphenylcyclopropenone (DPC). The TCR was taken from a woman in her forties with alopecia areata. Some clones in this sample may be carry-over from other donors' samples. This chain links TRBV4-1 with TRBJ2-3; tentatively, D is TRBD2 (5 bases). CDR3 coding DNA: TGCGCCAGCAGCCAAGAGGGGAGAAGCACAGATACGCAGTATTTT. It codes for CASSQEGRSTDTQYF.